The 15 T cell receptor beta chains given below trace back to one sample, sequenced in a study of CD8 T cell repertoires and HIV-1 epitope variants. Their antigen targets remain unknown. Clones were sequenced by immunoSEQ multiplex PCR, and TCRdb holds only the in-frame ones, with some missing. This sample has under 6,000 clones, with about 64% found just once. Material: cultured CD8+ T cells derived from PBMCs. The receptor source for this set is a male donor with HIV.

CDR3 nucleotide sequence: TGTGCCACCCGCGGGACAGCGAGCAATGAGCAGTTCTTC. This sequence encodes CATRGTASNEQFF. The rearrangement uses TRBV15 and TRBJ2-1; tentative D call: TRBD1 (7 bases). The V gene lost 8 bases and the J gene lost 6 bases, with 14 bases spanning the gap. Germline CDR1 LNHNV, CDR2 YYDKDF (reference sequence). This CDR3 contains 13 residues.

On this clone itself: Other DNA sequences of this sample code for an identical CDR3. V gene TRBV6-5 combines with J gene TRBJ2-6, with 8 positions matching TRBD1. The ends lost 2 bases at V and 0 bases at J; junction bases unmatched: 0. The CDR3 is 16 residues long. CDR1 is MNHEY, CDR2 SVGAGI, per germline. The CDR3 is CASSYTGGSGANVLTF. CDR3 in DNA: TGTGCCAGCAGTTACACAGGGGGCTCTGGGGCCAACGTCCTGACTTTC.

This rearrangement joins TRBV7-9 to TRBJ1-1; D might be TRBD1 (6 bases). Deletions cut 5 bases from V and 6 bases from J, with 13 bases between. Per germline, CDR1 SEHNR and CDR2 FQNEAQ (reference sequence). The CDR3 covers 13 residues. The CDR3 DNA is TGTGCCAGCAGCCCGGGACAAAATCCTGAAGCTTTCTTT. Protein: CASSPGQNPEAFF.

This clone appeared a few times. The V gene is TRBV10-3, the J gene TRBJ2-7; TRBD1 matches 8 bases. CDR3 length: 12 amino acids. After removal of 10 bases from V and 0 bases from J, the junction contained 2 bases not matched to a gene. The germline V gene has CDR1 ENHRY and CDR2 SYGVKD. The CDR3: CATGTGSYEQYF. CDR3 sequence (DNA): TGTGCCACCGGGACAGGCTCCTACGAGCAGTACTTC.

The genes are TRBV5-1 and TRBJ2-5; TRBD1 is a possible D gene (5 bases). V dropped 0 bases and J dropped 7 bases, with 10 bases sitting between them. The germline gives CDR1 SGHRS, CDR2 YFSETQ. The CDR3 spans 13 residues. CDR3 coding DNA: TGCGCCAGCAGCTTGGAGGGGCAGGGGACCCAGTACTTC. Protein sequence: CASSLEGQGTQYF.

The chain carries TRBV27 and TRBJ2-1; 8 bases map to TRBD1. The germline V gene has CDR1 MNHEY and CDR2 SMNVEV (reference sequence). The CDR3 is 15 residues long. Germline trimming cut 2 bases from V and 6 bases from J; bases unmatched to any gene: 6. CDR3 loop: CASSLGQGARNEQFF. The CDR3 DNA sequence: TGTGCCAGCAGTTTAGGGCAGGGGGCTCGCAATGAGCAGTTCTTC.

This clone was observed a single time. This chain joins TRBV28 and TRBJ1-2; D is unresolved. The germline V gene encodes CDR1 MDHEN and CDR2 SYDVKM. CDR3 length equals 13 residues. V was cut by 0 bases and J by 6 bases, with 8 bases left in between. The DNA of the CDR3 is TGTGCCAGCAGTTTATGGCAGCGCGATGGCTACACCTTC. It yields the protein CASSLWQRDGYTF.

The chain couples TRBV6-1 to TRBJ2-7; 13 bases line up with TRBD2. Germline V gene sequence: CDR1 MNHNS, CDR2 SASEGT. This CDR3 comprises 17 residues. With 2 bases clipped from V and 2 bases from J, the junction kept 6 bases outside the gene matches. The CDR3 protein is CASSESGLAGSTYEQYF. DNA for the CDR3: TGTGCCAGCAGTGAATCGGGACTAGCGGGATCTACCTACGAGCAGTACTTC.

By share, this clone counts as large. The CDR3 sequence: CATLGDSTYEQYF. In nucleotides, the CDR3 is TGTGCCACCCTAGGGGACTCTACTTACGAGCAGTACTTC. The gene calls are TRBV10-3 and TRBJ2-7; TRBD2 might be the D (6 bases). The V gene's germline CDR1 is ENHRY and CDR2 SYGVKD. The CDR3 loop spans 13 amino acids. V was shortened by 10 bases and J by 4 bases, with 17 bases between the two germline ends.

This clone was picked up a small number of times. The chain combines TRBV21-1 with TRBJ1-6; the D call of TRBD1 is as the table states it, not checked on the DNA. TRBV21-1 is recorded as a pseudogene. The CDR3 extends over 16 amino acids. The CDR3 DNA reads as TGTGCCAGCAGCAAACGCTGCTCAGGGTCGGATTCACCCCTCCACTTT. This translates into CASSKRCSGSDSPLHF.

This rearrangement joins TRBV30 to TRBJ2-1; D remains unclear. Trimming pared 1 base from V and 3 bases from J, leaving 4 bases between. The germline gives CDR1 GTSNPN, CDR2 SVGIG (reference sequence). The CDR3 loop spans 12 amino acids. CDR3 DNA sequence: TGTGCCTGGAGTGACAGCTACAATGAGCAGTTCTTC. It codes for CAWSDSYNEQFF.

J is TRBJ1-2 and V is TRBV7-9; TRBD1 might be the D (5 bases). The germline V gene encodes CDR1 SEHNR and CDR2 FQNEAQ (reference sequence). The CDR3 is made up of 15 amino acids. Between the trimmed V and J ends, which lost 4 bases and 5 bases, there was a span of 17 bases. CDR3 bases: TGTGCCAGCAGCTACCCAACGACGGGGACTTATGGCTACACCTTC. Protein: CASSYPTTGTYGYTF.

The chain employs TRBV2 and TRBJ2-3; 16 nucleotides match TRBD2. Germline assignment: CDR1 SNHLY and CDR2 FYNNEI. CDR3 length equals 18 residues. V lost 0 bases and J lost 3; bases outside the gene matches: 3. For the CDR3, the DNA is TGTGCCAGCAGTGAAGCGGGACTAGCGGGGGGGCGGACAGATACGCAGTATTTT. Translated, it gives CASSEAGLAGGRTDTQYF. The entire variable domain, with the rest obtained from reference TRBV2 and TRBJ2-3, is as follows: EPEVTQTPSHQVTQMGQEVILRCVPISNHLYFYWYRQILGQKVEFLVSFYNNEISEKSEIFDDQFSVERPDGSNFTLKIRSTKLEDSAMYFCASSEAGLAGGRTDTQYFGPGTRLTVL.

This chain joins TRBV6-6 and TRBJ2-2, with 10 bases lining up with TRBD1. Per germline, CDR1 MNHNY and CDR2 SVGAGI (reference sequence). The CDR3 totals 15 residues. The ends lost 4 bases at V and 7 bases at J; junction bases unmatched: 6. CDR3 sequence (DNA): TGTGCCAGCAGTTTGACAGGGGGCAGGAGCGGGGAGCTGTTTTTT. This translates into CASSLTGGRSGELFF.

The CDR3 here is CASSFRDGSTDTQYF. In nucleotides, the CDR3 is TGTGCCAGCAGCTTTAGGGACGGCTCCACAGATACGCAGTATTTT. This rearrangement joins TRBV11-1 to TRBJ2-3, with D perhaps matching TRBD1 or TRBD2 (5 bases each). Germline CDR1 and CDR2: SGHAT and FQDESV (reference sequence). The CDR3 covers 15 residues. Trimming pared 3 bases from V and 2 bases from J, leaving 12 bases between. Full variable domain (outside the CDR3, taken from reference TRBV11-1 and TRBJ2-3): EAEVAQSPRYKITEKSQAVAFWCDPISGHATLYWYRQILGQGPELLVQFQDESVVDDSQLPKDRFSAERLKGVDSTLKIQPAELGDSAMYLCASSFRDGSTDTQYFGPGTRLTVL.